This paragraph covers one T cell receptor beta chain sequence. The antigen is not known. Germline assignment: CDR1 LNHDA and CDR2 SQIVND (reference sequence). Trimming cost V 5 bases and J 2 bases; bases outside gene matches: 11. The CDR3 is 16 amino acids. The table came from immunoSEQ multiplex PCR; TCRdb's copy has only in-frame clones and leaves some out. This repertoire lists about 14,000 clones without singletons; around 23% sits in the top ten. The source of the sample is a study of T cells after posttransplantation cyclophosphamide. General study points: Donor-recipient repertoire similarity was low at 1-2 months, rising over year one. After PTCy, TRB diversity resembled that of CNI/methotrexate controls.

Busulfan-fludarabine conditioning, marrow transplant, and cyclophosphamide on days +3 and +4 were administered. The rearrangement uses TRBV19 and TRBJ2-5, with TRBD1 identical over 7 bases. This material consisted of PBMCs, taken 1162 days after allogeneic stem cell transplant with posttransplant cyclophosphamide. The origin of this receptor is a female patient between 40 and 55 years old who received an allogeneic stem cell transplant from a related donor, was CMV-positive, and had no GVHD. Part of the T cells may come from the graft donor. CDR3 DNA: TGTGCCAGTAGTCTTAACTACGGGACAGCTCAAGAGACCCAGTACTTC. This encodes CASSLNYGTAQETQYF.